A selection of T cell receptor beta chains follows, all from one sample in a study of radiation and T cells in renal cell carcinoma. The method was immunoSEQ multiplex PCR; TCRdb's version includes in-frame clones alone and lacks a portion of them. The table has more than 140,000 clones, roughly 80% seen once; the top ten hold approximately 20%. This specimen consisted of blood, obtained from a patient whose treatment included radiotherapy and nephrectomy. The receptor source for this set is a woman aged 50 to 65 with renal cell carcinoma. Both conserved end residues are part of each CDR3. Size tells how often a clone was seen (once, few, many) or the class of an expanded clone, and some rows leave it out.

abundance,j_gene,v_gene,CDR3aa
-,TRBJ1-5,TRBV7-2,CASSPNTDQPQHF
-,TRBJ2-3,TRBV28,CASSSGASGTDTQYF
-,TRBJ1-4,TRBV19,CASSRWTALNEKLFF
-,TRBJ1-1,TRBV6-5,CASTNQGPGVAFF
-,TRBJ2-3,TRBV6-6,CASRGRDTQYF
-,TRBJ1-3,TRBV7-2,CASSPGTGGNTIYF
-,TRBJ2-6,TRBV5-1,CASSLRSGQPSGANVLTF
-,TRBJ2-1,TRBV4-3,CASSGDTYNEQFF
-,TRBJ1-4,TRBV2,CASSDRRLMGEKLFF
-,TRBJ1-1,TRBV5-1,CASSFTGGSRNTEAFF
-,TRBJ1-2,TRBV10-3,CAISESETEGYGYTF
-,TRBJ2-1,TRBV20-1,CSARVTEQFF
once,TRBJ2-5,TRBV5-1,CASSLGTGLQETQYF
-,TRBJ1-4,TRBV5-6,CASSSRLTLDLDKLFF
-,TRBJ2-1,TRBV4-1,CASSQDSWGAPIRYEQFF
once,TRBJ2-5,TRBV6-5,CASSYSSSLETQYF
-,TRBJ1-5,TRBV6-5,CASSKTGFGNQPQHF
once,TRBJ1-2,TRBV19,CASRAGVGYTF
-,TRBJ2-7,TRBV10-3,CAISEAPGSYEQYF
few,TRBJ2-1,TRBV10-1,CASSPGGNEQFF
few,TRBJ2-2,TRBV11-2,CASSLDVVSGELFF
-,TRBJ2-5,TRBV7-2,CASSLVAGIQETQYF
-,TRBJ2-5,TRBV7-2,CASTLGITYETQYF
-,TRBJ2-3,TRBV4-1,CASSQMGDTQYF